The sequence of this T cell receptor (beta chain) was determined in a study of memory CD4+ T cells and cytomegalovirus serostatus. Overall study results and limits: CD4+ memory repertoires contained about two fifths of the 164 reported CMV TCRbeta sequences.

Single viable CD3+CD4+CD8-CD45RO+ cells were sorted as the memory CD4+ T cells. The table came from immunoSEQ multiplex PCR; TCRdb's copy has only in-frame clones and leaves some out. Of roughly 54,000 clones in the sample, around 76% are singletons; the top ten hold under 2%. J gave up 3 bases and V 6 bases, and 4 bases lay outside the gene matches. The germline gives CDR1 MNHEY, CDR2 SMNVEV (reference sequence). The CDR3 runs to 13 residues. This clone came up a few times. Its antigen is unidentified. Sequencing was carried out using memory CD4+ T cells from blood. This chain links TRBV27 with TRBJ2-7; 8 nucleotides line up with TRBD1. The TCR originated in an adult in good health and CMV-seronegative. The CDR3 sequence is CASRMDRDYEQYF. CDR3 DNA sequence: TGTGCCAGCAGGATGGACAGGGACTACGAGCAGTACTTC.